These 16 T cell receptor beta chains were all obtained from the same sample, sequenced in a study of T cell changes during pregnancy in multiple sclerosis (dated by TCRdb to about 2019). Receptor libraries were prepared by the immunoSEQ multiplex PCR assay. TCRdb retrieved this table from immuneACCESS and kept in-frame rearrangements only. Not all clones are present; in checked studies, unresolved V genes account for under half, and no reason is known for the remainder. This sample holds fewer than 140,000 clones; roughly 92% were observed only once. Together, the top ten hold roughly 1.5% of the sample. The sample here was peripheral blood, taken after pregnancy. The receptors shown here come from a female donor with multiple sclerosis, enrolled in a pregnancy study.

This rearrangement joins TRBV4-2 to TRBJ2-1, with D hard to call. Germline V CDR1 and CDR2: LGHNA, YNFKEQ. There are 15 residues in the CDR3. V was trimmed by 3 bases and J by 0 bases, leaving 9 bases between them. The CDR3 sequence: CASSQPVSSYNEQFF. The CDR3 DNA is TGTGCCAGCAGCCAGCCCGTGAGCTCCTACAATGAGCAGTTCTTC.

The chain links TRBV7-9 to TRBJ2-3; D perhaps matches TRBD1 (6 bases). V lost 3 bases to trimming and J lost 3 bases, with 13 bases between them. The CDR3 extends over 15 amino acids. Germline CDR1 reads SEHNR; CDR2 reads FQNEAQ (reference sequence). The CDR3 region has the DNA TGTGCCAGCAGCTTCTCCAGGGGTGGTACAGATACGCAGTATTTT. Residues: CASSFSRGGTDTQYF.

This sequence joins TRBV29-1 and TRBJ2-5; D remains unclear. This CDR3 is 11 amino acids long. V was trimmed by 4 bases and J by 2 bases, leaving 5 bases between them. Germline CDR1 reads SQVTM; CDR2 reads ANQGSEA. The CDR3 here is CSVAGQETQYF. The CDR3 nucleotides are TGCAGCGTTGCGGGTCAAGAGACCCAGTACTTC.

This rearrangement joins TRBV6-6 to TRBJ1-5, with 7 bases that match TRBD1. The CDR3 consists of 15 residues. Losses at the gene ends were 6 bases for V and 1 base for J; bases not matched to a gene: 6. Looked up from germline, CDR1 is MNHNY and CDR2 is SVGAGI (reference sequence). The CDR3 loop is CASRQGIYSNQPQHF. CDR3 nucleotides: TGTGCCAGCAGACAGGGGATTTACAGCAATCAGCCCCAGCATTTT.

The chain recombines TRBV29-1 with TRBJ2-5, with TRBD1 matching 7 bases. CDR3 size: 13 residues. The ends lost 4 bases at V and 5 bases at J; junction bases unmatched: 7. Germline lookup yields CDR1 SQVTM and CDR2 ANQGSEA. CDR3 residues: CSVGRDRVETQYF. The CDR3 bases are TGCAGCGTTGGCCGCGACAGGGTGGAGACCCAGTACTTC.

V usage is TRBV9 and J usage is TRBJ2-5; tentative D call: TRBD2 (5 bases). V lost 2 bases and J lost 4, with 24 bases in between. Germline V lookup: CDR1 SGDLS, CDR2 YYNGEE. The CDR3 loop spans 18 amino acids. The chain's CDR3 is CASSVGNSIQVAGETQYF. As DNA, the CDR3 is TGTGCCAGCAGCGTCGGGAACTCGATTCAGGTAGCCGGAGAGACCCAGTACTTC.

The CDR3 DNA is TGTGCCAGCTCACCACCCGGGGGATACGGCTACACCTTC. It codes for CASSPPGGYGYTF. The chain recombines TRBV18 with TRBJ1-2, with D possibly TRBD1 on 5 matching bases. The germline V gene has CDR1 KGHSH and CDR2 LQKENI. This CDR3 has 13 residues. V was shortened by 0 bases and J by 8 bases, with 10 bases between the two germline ends. The full variable domain, completed using reference TRBV18 and TRBJ1-2, is NAGVMQNPRHLVRRRGQEARLRCSPMKGHSHVYWYRQLPEEGLKFMVYLQKENIIDESGMPKERFSAEFPKEGPSILRIQQVVRGDSAAYFCASSPPGGYGYTFGSGTRLTVV.

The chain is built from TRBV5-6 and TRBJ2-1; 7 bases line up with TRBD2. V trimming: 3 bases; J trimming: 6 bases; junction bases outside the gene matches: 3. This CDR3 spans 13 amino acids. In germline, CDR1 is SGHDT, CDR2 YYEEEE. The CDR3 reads CASSSGGGNEQFF. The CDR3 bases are TGTGCCAGCAGCTCGGGGGGAGGCAATGAGCAGTTCTTC. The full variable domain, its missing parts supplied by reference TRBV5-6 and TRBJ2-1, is DAGVTQSPTHLIKTRGQQVTLRCSPKSGHDTVSWYQQALGQGPQFIFQYYEEEERQRGNFPDRFSGHQFPNYSSELNVNALLLGDSALYLCASSSGGGNEQFFGPGTRLTVL.

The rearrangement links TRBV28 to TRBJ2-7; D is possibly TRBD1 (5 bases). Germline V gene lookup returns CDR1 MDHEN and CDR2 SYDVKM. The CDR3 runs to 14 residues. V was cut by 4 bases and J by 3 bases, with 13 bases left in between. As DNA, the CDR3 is TGTGCCAGCAGTTCCAGGACACCCGTCTACGAGCAGTACTTC. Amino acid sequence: CASSSRTPVYEQYF.

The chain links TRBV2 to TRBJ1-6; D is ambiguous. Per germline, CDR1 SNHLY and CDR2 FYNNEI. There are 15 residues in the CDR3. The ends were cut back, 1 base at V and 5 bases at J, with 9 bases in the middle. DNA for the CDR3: TGTGCCAGCAGTGAAGGGGCACTAGATAATTCACCCCTCCACTTT. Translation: CASSEGALDNSPLHF.

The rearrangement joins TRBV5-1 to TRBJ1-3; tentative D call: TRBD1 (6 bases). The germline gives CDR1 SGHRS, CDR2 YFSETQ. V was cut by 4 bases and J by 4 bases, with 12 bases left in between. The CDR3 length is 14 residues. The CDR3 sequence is CASSIRGAGNTIYF. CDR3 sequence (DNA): TGCGCCAGCAGCATCAGGGGTGCCGGAAACACCATATATTTT.

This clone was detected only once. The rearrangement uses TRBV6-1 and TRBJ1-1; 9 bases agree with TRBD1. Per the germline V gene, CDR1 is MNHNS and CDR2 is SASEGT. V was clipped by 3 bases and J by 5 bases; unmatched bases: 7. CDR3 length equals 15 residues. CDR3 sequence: CASSDRTGVGTEAFF. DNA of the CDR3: TGTGCCAGCAGTGACAGGACAGGGGTGGGTACTGAAGCTTTCTTT.

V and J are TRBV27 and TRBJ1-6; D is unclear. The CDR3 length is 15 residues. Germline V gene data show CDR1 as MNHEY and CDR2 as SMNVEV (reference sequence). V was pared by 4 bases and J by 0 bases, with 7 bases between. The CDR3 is CASSSVSSYNSPLHF. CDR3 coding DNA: TGTGCCAGCAGTTCGGTGAGCTCCTATAATTCACCCCTCCACTTT.

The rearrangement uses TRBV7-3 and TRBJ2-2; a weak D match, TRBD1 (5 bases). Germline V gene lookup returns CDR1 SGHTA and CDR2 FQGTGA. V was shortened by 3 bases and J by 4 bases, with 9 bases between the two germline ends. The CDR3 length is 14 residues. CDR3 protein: CASSLTDSTGELFF. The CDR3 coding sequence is TGTGCCAGCAGCTTGACAGACAGCACCGGGGAGCTGTTTTTT. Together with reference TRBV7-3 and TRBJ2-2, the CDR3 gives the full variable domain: GAGVSQTPSNKVTEKGKYVELRCDPISGHTALYWYRQSLGQGPEFLIYFQGTGAADDSGLPNDRFFAVRPEGSVSTLKIQRTERGDSAVYLCASSLTDSTGELFFGEGSRLTVL.

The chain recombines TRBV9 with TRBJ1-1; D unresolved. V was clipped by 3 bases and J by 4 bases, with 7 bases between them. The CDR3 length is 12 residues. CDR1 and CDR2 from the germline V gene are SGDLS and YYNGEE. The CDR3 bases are TGTGCCAGCAGCGCCTTCGGCACTGAAGCTTTCTTT. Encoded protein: CASSAFGTEAFF.

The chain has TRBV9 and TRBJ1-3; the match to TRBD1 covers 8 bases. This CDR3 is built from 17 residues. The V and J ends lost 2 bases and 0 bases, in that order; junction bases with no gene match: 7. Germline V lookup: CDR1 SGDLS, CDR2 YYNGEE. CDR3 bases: TGTGCCAGCAGCGTTGGACAGGGACCAGACTCTGGAAACACCATATATTTT. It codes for CASSVGQGPDSGNTIYF.